These 31 T cell receptor beta chains came from one sample sequenced in a study of blood T cell repertoires in COVID-19. The method was immunoSEQ multiplex PCR; TCRdb's version includes in-frame clones alone and lacks a portion of them. The sample lists some 180,000 clones, more than 70% occurring once. The specimen sequenced was peripheral blood. The source is an older woman with acute or convalescent COVID-19.

CDR3 in amino acids: CASSKAGSSGANVLTF. DNA for the CDR3: TGTGCCAGCAGCAAGGCAGGCAGCTCTGGGGCCAACGTCCTGACTTTC. The chain links TRBV21-1 to TRBJ2-6; the D call in the table, TRBD1, was not verified against the DNA. TRBV21-1 is flagged as a pseudogene. This CDR3 spans 16 amino acids.

This clone came up once. The chain couples TRBV5-6 to TRBJ1-1; D may be TRBD1 (6 bases). This CDR3 is built from 14 residues. V lost 3 bases to trimming and J lost 1 base, with 10 bases between them. Germline V gene lookup returns CDR1 SGHDT and CDR2 YYEEEE. CDR3 in DNA: TGTGCCAGCAGCTGGGCGGACAGGAACACTGAAGCTTTCTTT. This codes for CASSWADRNTEAFF. Based on the CDR3 plus reference TRBV5-6 and TRBJ1-1, the full variable domain is DAGVTQSPTHLIKTRGQQVTLRCSPKSGHDTVSWYQQALGQGPQFIFQYYEEEERQRGNFPDRFSGHQFPNYSSELNVNALLLGDSALYLCASSWADRNTEAFFGQGTRLTVV.

The J gene is TRBJ2-2, the V gene TRBV3-1 (or the pseudogene TRBV3-2); D is possibly TRBD2 (5 bases). V lost 1 base to trimming and J lost 7 bases, with 13 bases between them. Germline assignment: CDR1 LGHDT and CDR2 YNNKEL (reference sequence). The length of the CDR3 is 15 residues. The CDR3 DNA sequence: TGTGCCAGCAGCCAAGCGGGCCCAGAGGGCGGGGAGCTGTTTTTT. This gives the protein CASSQAGPEGGELFF.

The DNA of the CDR3 is TGTGCCACCAGTACCGCGGCCGCTAGCCCCCCTGGCAATGAGCAGTTCTTC. This sequence encodes CATSTAAASPPGNEQFF. The chain has TRBV24-1 and TRBJ2-1; possible D gene TRBD2, 5 bases. Looked up from germline, CDR1 is KGHDR and CDR2 is SFDVKD. The CDR3 is 17 amino acids. Trimming stripped 6 bases from V and 6 bases from J, with 23 bases between.

V usage is TRBV5-1 and J usage is TRBJ2-1; TRBD2 aligns across 10 bases. CDR1 SGHRS and CDR2 YFSETQ come from the germline V gene. The V segment lost 4 bases and the J segment 7 bases; nucleotides outside the gene matches: 5. The CDR3 loop spans 14 amino acids. The CDR3 loop reads CASSPSGSSNEQFF. The CDR3 DNA reads TGCGCCAGCAGCCCTAGCGGGAGTTCAAATGAGCAGTTCTTC. The variable domain in full, completed from reference TRBV5-1 and TRBJ2-1, reads KAGVTQTPRYLIKTRGQQVTLSCSPISGHRSVSWYQQTPGQGLQFLFEYFSETQRNKGNFPGRFSGRQFSNSRSEMNVSTLELGDSALYLCASSPSGSSNEQFFGPGTRLTVL.

The V call is TRBV5-1, the J call TRBJ2-2; 7 bases match TRBD2. The CDR3 is 17 amino acids. V gave up 4 bases and J gave up 0 bases; unmatched junction bases: 9. Germline CDR1 SGHRS, CDR2 YFSETQ. The CDR3: CASSRTRLSSNTGELFF. CDR3 nucleotides: TGCGCCAGCAGCCGGACTAGGTTGTCCTCGAACACCGGGGAGCTGTTTTTT.

The chain uses TRBV6-5 and TRBJ2-7; the match to TRBD1 covers 8 bases. The germline V gene encodes CDR1 MNHEY and CDR2 SVGAGI. This CDR3 spans 15 amino acids. J gave up 3 bases and V 6 bases, and 10 bases lay outside the gene matches. CDR3 nucleotides: TGTGCCAGCAGCCGGTGGACAGGGCGAAGCTACGAGCAGTACTTC. Translated, it gives CASSRWTGRSYEQYF.

The chain carries TRBV28 and TRBJ1-2; 9 bases are shared with TRBD1. The CDR3 length is 13 residues. Germline values: CDR1 MDHEN, CDR2 SYDVKM. Germline trimming cut 5 bases from V and 8 bases from J; bases unmatched to any gene: 6. CDR3 loop: CASSKQGAIGYTF. The CDR3 bases are TGTGCCAGCAGTAAACAGGGGGCAATAGGCTACACCTTC.

The gene calls are TRBV11-3 and TRBJ1-2, with 11 nucleotides matching TRBD1. CDR1 SGHNT and CDR2 YENEEA come from the germline V gene. This CDR3 region has 15 residues. The V gene end was trimmed by 4 bases and the J gene end by 5 bases; junction bases not matched to a gene: 6. CDR3 amino acids: CASSSPGTGGYGYTF. The CDR3 DNA reads TGTGCCAGCAGCTCCCCCGGGACAGGGGGTTATGGCTACACCTTC.

The J gene is TRBJ1-1, the V gene TRBV5-1; D remains ambiguous. With 0 bases removed from V and 3 bases from J, the gap between germline ends came to 9 bases. Germline CDR1 reads SGHRS; CDR2 reads YFSETQ. The CDR3 totals 14 residues. CDR3 residues: CASSLAVGHTEAFF. The CDR3 nucleotides read TGCGCCAGCAGCTTGGCCGTTGGGCACACTGAAGCTTTCTTT.

V is TRBV24-1 and J is TRBJ2-1; 10 nucleotides line up with TRBD2. CDR3 length: 17 amino acids. Germline V gives CDR1 KGHDR, CDR2 SFDVKD. V lost 4 bases to trimming and J lost 2 bases; unmatched junction nucleotides: 7. The CDR3 reads CATSDPGLADPYNEQFF. Written as DNA, the CDR3 is TGTGCCACCAGTGACCCCGGACTAGCGGATCCCTACAATGAGCAGTTCTTC.

The chain is built from TRBV24-1 and TRBJ2-2, with TRBD2 matching 13 bases. V dropped 2 bases and J dropped 6; count of bases not matched to a gene: 2. This CDR3 is 16 amino acids long. Germline V CDR1 and CDR2: KGHDR, SFDVKD. The DNA for the CDR3 is TGTGCCACCAGTGATTCGGGACTAGCGGGATCCGGGGAGCTGTTTTTT. It codes for CATSDSGLAGSGELFF.

The rearrangement joins TRBV27 to TRBJ2-2; 9 positions match TRBD1. The CDR3 runs 14 residues. The V segment lost 6 bases and the J segment 6 bases; nucleotides outside the gene matches: 5. Per germline, CDR1 MNHEY and CDR2 SMNVEV (reference sequence). CDR3 residues: CASSRTGEAGELFF. The CDR3 nucleotides are TGTGCCAGCAGCCGGACAGGGGAGGCCGGGGAGCTGTTTTTT.

The gene calls are TRBV5-1 and TRBJ1-4; no definite D call. The V gene lost 2 bases and the J gene lost 8 bases, with 13 bases spanning the gap. Germline CDR1 reads SGHRS; CDR2 reads YFSETQ. CDR3 length: 14 residues. CDR3 in DNA: TGCGCCAGCAGCTTAACACAGATGGGCGAAAAACTGTTTTTT. It codes for CASSLTQMGEKLFF.

V is TRBV9 and J is TRBJ2-1; 10 bases align to TRBD1. V dropped 3 bases and J dropped 9; count of bases not matched to a gene: 6. This CDR3 is 14 amino acids long. CDR1 and CDR2 (germline): SGDLS, YYNGEE. The CDR3 region is CASSDSGQGLEQFF. The CDR3 nucleotides are TGTGCCAGCAGCGATTCGGGACAGGGGCTTGAGCAGTTCTTC.

The chain recombines TRBV28 with TRBJ2-7; the D is unclear. There are 12 residues in the CDR3. Germline CDR1 MDHEN, CDR2 SYDVKM. Between the trimmed V and J ends, which lost 4 bases and 6 bases, there was a span of 10 bases. In DNA form, the CDR3 reads TGTGCCAGCAGTTGGCCCTCGGGCGAGCAGTACTTC. This codes for CASSWPSGEQYF.

The CDR3 loop reads CASSTGVGELFF. CDR3 in DNA: TGTGCCAGCAGCACGGGAGTCGGGGAGCTGTTTTTT. The rearrangement links TRBV9 to TRBJ2-2; a possible D gene is TRBD2 (6 bases). Germline loops: CDR1 SGDLS, CDR2 YYNGEE. The V end lost 4 bases, the J end lost 7 bases, and 8 bases lay between the germline ends. The length of the CDR3 is 12 residues.

This chain uses TRBV25-1 with TRBJ2-7; possible D gene TRBD2, 6 bases. Germline CDR1 is MGHDK and CDR2 is SYGVNS. With 4 bases removed from V and 2 bases from J, the gap between germline ends came to 15 bases. This CDR3 has 15 residues. The CDR3 region is CASSARGTGAYEQYF. The DNA for the CDR3 is TGTGCCAGCAGTGCAAGGGGTACGGGAGCCTACGAGCAGTACTTC.

The rearrangement joins TRBV6-5 to TRBJ2-1; D is uncertain. The CDR3 has 13 residues. With 6 bases removed from V and 10 bases from J, the gap between germline ends came to 16 bases. CDR1 is MNHEY and CDR2 is SVGAGI in the germline V gene. CDR3 coding DNA: TGTGCCAGCAGGAAACTAACTCTCGAGGAGCAGTTCTTC. Translation gives CASRKLTLEEQFF.

V usage is TRBV12-3 or TRBV12-4 and J usage is TRBJ1-2, with D uncertain. This CDR3 has 12 residues. Trimming stripped 3 bases from V and 8 bases from J, with 10 bases between. The DNA of the CDR3 is TGTGCCAGCAGTTTTAGCAAGGAGGGCTACACCTTC. Translating it yields CASSFSKEGYTF.

V is TRBV10-2 and J is TRBJ1-1; D possibly corresponds to TRBD1 (6 bases). Looked up from germline, CDR1 is WSHSY and CDR2 is SAAADI. The CDR3 spans 14 residues. Trimming left V 3 bases short and J 5 bases short, with 13 bases between. CDR3 loop: CASSEGRGATEAFF. CDR3 coding DNA: TGCGCCAGCAGTGAAGGGAGGGGGGCAACTGAAGCTTTCTTT.

The V call is TRBV30, the J call TRBJ2-1; D is undetermined. Germline-derived CDR1 and CDR2 are GTSNPN and SVGIG (reference sequence). Trimming cost V 8 bases and J 7 bases, with 9 bases left between them. There are 10 residues in the CDR3. The CDR3 region is CAGAVNEQFF. The CDR3 DNA is TGTGCCGGAGCCGTAAATGAGCAGTTCTTC.

The chain recombines TRBV7-2 with TRBJ1-1, with D perhaps matching TRBD1 (5 bases). There are 14 residues in the CDR3. The V gene lost 3 bases and the J gene lost 3 bases, with 11 bases spanning the gap. From germline, CDR1 is SGHTA and CDR2 FQGNSA. In DNA form, the CDR3 reads TGTGCCAGCAGCTTTCGGCCAGGGTACACTGAAGCTTTCTTT. Protein product: CASSFRPGYTEAFF. The full variable domain, its missing parts supplied by reference TRBV7-2 and TRBJ1-1, is GAGVSQSPSNKVTEKGKDVELRCDPISGHTALYWYRQSLGQGLEFLIYFQGNSAPDKSGLPSDRFSAERTGGSVSTLTIQRTQQEDSAVYLCASSFRPGYTEAFFGQGTRLTVV.

The chain recombines TRBV12-3 or TRBV12-4 with TRBJ2-7, with TRBD2 matching over 7 bases. Unmatched junction bases numbered 4, after V lost 6 bases and J lost 2 bases. The CDR3 has 13 amino acids. CDR3 amino acids: CASSSGLTYEQYF. In nucleotides, the CDR3 is TGTGCCAGCAGCTCGGGACTAACCTACGAGCAGTACTTC.

The V call is TRBV5-1, the J call TRBJ2-2; the D gene is possibly TRBD2 (5 bases). CDR3 length: 15 amino acids. Between the trimmed V and J ends, which lost 6 bases and 2 bases, there was a span of 14 bases. The germline CDR1 and CDR2 sequences are SGHRS and YFSETQ. The CDR3 region is CASTGGDLNTGELFF. CDR3 nucleotide sequence: TGCGCCAGCACAGGAGGAGACCTAAACACCGGGGAGCTGTTTTTT.

This chain connects TRBV7-6 to TRBJ2-3, with 7 bases matching TRBD1. Germline lookup yields CDR1 SGHVS and CDR2 FNYEAQ. With V trimmed by 5 bases and J by 0 bases, 8 bases remained unmatched. This CDR3 region has 16 residues. The CDR3 nucleotides read TGTGCCAGCAGCCCCGAGGGGGCAGGGAGCACAGATACGCAGTATTTT. Encoded protein: CASSPEGAGSTDTQYF.

This CDR3 is CASSQDFTGTMGSNEQFF. The CDR3 DNA is TGTGCCAGCAGCCAAGATTTCACCGGGACTATGGGCAGCAATGAGCAGTTCTTC. The gene calls are TRBV14 and TRBJ2-1; 7 bases match TRBD2. The germline V gene encodes CDR1 SGHDN and CDR2 FVKESK. The CDR3 covers 18 residues. Losses at the gene ends were 0 bases for V and 6 bases for J; bases not matched to a gene: 14.

The chain employs TRBV6-5 and TRBJ1-1, with a weak D call TRBD1 (6 bases). CDR1 MNHEY and CDR2 SVGAGI come from the germline V gene. Trimming left V 7 bases short and J 2 bases short, with 11 bases between. This CDR3 has 13 amino acids. CDR3 protein: CASKRTVNTEAFF. CDR3 nucleotides: TGTGCCAGCAAACGGACAGTTAACACTGAAGCTTTCTTT.

The CDR3 nucleotides read TGTGCCACCCTCAGTTCCTCCGTGGACAGGGACTACACCTTC. Its protein product is CATLSSSVDRDYTF. The chain has TRBV28 and TRBJ1-2; TRBD1 agrees at 8 bases. Germline V gene lookup returns CDR1 MDHEN and CDR2 SYDVKM. V lost 10 bases and J lost 10; bases outside the gene matches: 17. The CDR3 runs to 14 residues.

This clone was seen a single time. The chain recombines TRBV28 with TRBJ1-1; a possible D gene is TRBD1 (5 bases). Looked up from germline, CDR1 is MDHEN and CDR2 is SYDVKM. The CDR3 covers 14 residues. The germline V and J ends were trimmed by 4 bases and 11 bases, with 20 bases remaining between them. The CDR3 DNA reads TGTGCCAGCAGTTCGGTTACAGGACCCACCCGGGCTTTCTTT. It encodes CASSSVTGPTRAFF.

The chain carries TRBV7-9 and TRBJ1-5; 8 bases align to TRBD1. CDR1 is SEHNR and CDR2 is FQNEAQ in the germline V gene (reference sequence). The CDR3 sequence is 12 residues long. The V segment lost 5 bases and the J segment 6 bases; nucleotides outside the gene matches: 0. In DNA form, the CDR3 reads TGTGCCAGCAGCACAGGGGGTCAGCCCCAGCATTTT. It specifies CASSTGGQPQHF.